The T cell receptor beta chain described here comes from a study of tumor-infiltrating lymphocytes in primary liver carcinoma. Study information: These were node-negative, non-metastatic T1-T3 tumors of roughly 4 to 11 cm.

Study-level results: Overlap in tumor-adjacent and tumor-blood pairs fell below that of tumor region pairs.

As concerns this clonotype: Its antigen is undetermined. One end of the junction does not line up with germline, which may come from a read error.

The CDR3 is 13 residues long. Between 20 and 30 mg of unsorted bulk tissue served as the source from which RNA and DNA were co-extracted. For each tumor, five separate regions were sampled. Every single tumor sample held over 85% viable tumor cells. The investigators made TCR beta cDNA from about 0.45 ug total RNA, using a constant-region primer. Libraries covering TCR beta were generated through three nested multiplex PCR rounds (using a slightly modified ARM-PCR). The first two PCR rounds, roughly 10 cycles each, used TRBV1-TRBV30 forward primers and a C-beta reverse primer. MiXCR was run by TCRdb on the multiplex PCR reads, yielding one entry per CDR3 protein. The sample lists more than 70,000 distinct CDR3 sequences, around 70% occurring once.

The chain is built from TRBV12-3 or TRBV12-4 and TRBJ2-7; the D gene is possibly TRBD2 (5 bases). The clonotype comes from a middle-aged man with primary liver carcinoma and hepatitis B virus infection. The sample taken for sequencing was liver tumor tissue from sampling region 1. Subset described: tumor region T1, superior pole. This chain's CDR3 is CADTRREYYGQYF. The CDR3 DNA reads as TGTGCCGACACCCGACGGGAATACTACGGGCAGTACTTC.